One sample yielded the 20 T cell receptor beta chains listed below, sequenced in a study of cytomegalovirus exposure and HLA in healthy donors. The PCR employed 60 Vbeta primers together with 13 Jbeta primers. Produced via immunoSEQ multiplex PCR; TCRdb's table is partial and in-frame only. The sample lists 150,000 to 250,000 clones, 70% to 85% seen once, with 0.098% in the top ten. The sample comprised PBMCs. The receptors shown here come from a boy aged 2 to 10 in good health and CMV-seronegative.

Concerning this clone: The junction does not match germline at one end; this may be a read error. The CDR3 DNA reads as TGTGCTAGCAGCTTATCTAGCGGGGCGAACACCGGGGAGCTGTTTTTT. This sequence encodes CASSLSSGANTGELFF. This chain uses TRBV7-7 with TRBJ2-2; 9 positions match TRBD2. Germline CDR1 reads SSHAT; CDR2 reads FNYEAQ (reference sequence). The CDR3 covers 16 residues.

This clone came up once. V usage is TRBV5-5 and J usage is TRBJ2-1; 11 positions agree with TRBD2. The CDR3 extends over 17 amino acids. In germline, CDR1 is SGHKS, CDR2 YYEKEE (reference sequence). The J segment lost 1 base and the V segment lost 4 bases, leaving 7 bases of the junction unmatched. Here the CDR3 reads CASSRPGLAGSYNEQFF. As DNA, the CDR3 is TGTGCCAGCAGCCGACCTGGACTAGCGGGTTCCTACAATGAGCAGTTCTTC.

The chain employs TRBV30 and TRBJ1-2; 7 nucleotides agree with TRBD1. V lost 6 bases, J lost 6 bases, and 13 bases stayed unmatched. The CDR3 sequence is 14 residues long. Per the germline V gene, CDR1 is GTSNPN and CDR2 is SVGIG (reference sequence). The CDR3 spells CACPSGTAFNGYTF. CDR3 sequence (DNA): TGTGCCTGTCCCTCCGGGACAGCGTTTAATGGCTACACCTTC.

CDR3 loop: CASSRRSALGETQYF. The CDR3 region has the DNA TGTGCCAGCTCGCGTAGAAGCGCCCTAGGTGAGACCCAGTACTTC. J is TRBJ2-5 and V is TRBV18; D ambiguous. The CDR3 is made up of 15 amino acids. The germline CDR1 and CDR2 sequences are KGHSH and LQKENI. V lost 6 bases to trimming and J lost 5 bases, with 19 bases between them.

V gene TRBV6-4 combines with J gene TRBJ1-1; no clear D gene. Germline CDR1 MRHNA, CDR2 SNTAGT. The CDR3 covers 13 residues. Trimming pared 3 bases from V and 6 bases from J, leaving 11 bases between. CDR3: CASSENPQSEAFF. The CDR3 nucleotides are TGTGCCAGCAGTGAAAATCCCCAATCTGAAGCTTTCTTT.

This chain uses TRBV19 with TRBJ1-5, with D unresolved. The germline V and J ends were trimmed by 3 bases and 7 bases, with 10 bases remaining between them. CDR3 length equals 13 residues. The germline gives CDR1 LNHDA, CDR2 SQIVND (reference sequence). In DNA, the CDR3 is TGTGCCAGTAGTATGGTTCAGAAACAGCCCCAGCATTTT. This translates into CASSMVQKQPQHF.

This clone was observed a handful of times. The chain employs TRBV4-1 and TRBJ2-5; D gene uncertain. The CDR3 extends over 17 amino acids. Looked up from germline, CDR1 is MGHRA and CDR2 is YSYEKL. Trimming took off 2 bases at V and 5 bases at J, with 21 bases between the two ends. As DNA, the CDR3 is TGCGCCAGCAGCCAACAAAAAAATCAGTTTCGAACGGAGACCCAGTACTTC. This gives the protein CASSQQKNQFRTETQYF.

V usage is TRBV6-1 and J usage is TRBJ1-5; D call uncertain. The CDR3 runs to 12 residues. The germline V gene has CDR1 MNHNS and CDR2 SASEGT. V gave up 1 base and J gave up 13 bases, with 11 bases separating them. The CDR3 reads CASSEGLAKQHF. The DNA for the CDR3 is TGTGCCAGCAGTGAAGGGCTAGCGAAACAGCATTTT.

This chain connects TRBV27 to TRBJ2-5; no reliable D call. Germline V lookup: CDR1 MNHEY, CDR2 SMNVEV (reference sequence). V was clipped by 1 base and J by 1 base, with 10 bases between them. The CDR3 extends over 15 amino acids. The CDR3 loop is CASSLFAGLQETQYF. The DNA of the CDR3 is TGTGCCAGCAGTTTATTCGCAGGCCTCCAAGAGACCCAGTACTTC.

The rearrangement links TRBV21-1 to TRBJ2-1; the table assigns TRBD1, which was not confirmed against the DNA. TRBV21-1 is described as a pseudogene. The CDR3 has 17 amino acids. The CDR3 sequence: CASSKEELGQMLNEQFF. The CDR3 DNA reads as TGTGCCAGCAGCAAAGAAGAACTGGGACAGATGTTAAATGAGCAGTTCTTC.

For the CDR3, the DNA is TGTGCCAGCAGCCGCGCGAAAGGGGAAGGTGGGGAGACCCAGTACTTC. Its translation: CASSRAKGEGGETQYF. This chain connects TRBV4-2 to TRBJ2-5; a possible D gene is TRBD1 (5 bases). This CDR3 spans 16 amino acids. Germline CDR1 and CDR2: LGHNA and YNFKEQ. V lost 4 bases to trimming and J lost 5 bases, with 20 bases between them.

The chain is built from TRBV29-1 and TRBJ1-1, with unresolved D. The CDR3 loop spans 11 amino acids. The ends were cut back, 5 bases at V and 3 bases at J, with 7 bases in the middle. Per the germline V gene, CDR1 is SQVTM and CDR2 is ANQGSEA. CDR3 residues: CSVYSDTEAFF. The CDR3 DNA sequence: TGCAGCGTTTATTCGGACACTGAAGCTTTCTTT.

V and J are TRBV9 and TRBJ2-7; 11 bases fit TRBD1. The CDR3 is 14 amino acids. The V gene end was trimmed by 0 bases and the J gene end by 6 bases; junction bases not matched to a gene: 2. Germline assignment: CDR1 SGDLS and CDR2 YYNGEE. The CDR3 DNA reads TGTGCCAGCAGCGTAGCCGGGACAGGGGGCGAGCAGTACTTC. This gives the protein CASSVAGTGGEQYF.

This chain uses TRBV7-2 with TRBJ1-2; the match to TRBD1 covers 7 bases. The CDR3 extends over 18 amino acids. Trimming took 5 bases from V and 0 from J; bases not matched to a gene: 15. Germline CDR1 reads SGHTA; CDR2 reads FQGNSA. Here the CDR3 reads CASSHEPGQWGSNYGYTF. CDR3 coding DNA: TGTGCCAGCAGCCACGAACCGGGACAGTGGGGTTCTAACTATGGCTACACCTTC.

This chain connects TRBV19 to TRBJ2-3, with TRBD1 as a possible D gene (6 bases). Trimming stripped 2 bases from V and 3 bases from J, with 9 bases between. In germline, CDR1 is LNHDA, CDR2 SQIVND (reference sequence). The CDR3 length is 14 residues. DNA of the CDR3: TGTGCCAGTAGTATAACTAGGGGGACAGATACGCAGTATTTT. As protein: CASSITRGTDTQYF.

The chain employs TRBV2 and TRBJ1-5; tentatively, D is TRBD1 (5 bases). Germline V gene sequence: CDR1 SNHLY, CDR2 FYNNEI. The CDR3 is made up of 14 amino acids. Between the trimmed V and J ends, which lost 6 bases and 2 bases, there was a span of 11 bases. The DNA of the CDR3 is TGTGCCAGCAGCGATCAGGGTGGCAATCAGCCCCAGCATTTT. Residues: CASSDQGGNQPQHF.

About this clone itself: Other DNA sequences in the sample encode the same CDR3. CDR3 region: CASSEGASTDTQYF. DNA for the CDR3: TGTGCCAGCAGTGAGGGGGCTAGCACAGATACGCAGTATTTT. V gene TRBV6-1 combines with J gene TRBJ2-3; maybe TRBD1 (6 bases). The CDR3 covers 14 residues. The V and J ends lost 3 bases and 0 bases respectively, with 7 bases between them. Germline assignment: CDR1 MNHNS and CDR2 SASEGT.

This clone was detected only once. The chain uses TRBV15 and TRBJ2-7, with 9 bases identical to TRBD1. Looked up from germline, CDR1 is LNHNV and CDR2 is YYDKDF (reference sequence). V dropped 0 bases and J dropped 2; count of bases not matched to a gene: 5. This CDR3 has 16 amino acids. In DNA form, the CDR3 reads TGTGCCACCAGCAGAGATCAGACAGGGGGGGCCTACGAGCAGTACTTC. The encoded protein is CATSRDQTGGAYEQYF.

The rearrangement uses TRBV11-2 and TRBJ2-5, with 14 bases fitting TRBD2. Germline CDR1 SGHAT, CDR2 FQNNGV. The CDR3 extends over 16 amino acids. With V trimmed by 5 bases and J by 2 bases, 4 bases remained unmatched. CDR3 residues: CASSARLAGGQETQYF. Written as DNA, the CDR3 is TGTGCCAGCAGCGCCCGACTAGCGGGGGGGCAAGAGACCCAGTACTTC.

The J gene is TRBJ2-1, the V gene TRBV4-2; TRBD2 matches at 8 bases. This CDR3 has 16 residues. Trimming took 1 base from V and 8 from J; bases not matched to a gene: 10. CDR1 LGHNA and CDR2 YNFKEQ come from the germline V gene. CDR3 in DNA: TGTGCCAGCAGCCAAGTCGCAGCGGGGGTCATCGATGAGCAGTTCTTC. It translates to CASSQVAAGVIDEQFF.